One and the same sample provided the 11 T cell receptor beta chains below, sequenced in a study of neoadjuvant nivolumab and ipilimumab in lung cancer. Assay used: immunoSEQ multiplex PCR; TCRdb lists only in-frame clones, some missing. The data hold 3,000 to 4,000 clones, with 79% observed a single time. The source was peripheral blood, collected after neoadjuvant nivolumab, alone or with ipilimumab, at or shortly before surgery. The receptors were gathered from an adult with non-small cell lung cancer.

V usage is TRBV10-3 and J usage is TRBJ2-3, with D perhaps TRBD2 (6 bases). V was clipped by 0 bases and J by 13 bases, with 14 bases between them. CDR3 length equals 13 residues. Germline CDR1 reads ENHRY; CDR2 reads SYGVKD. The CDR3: CAISESREGAEYF. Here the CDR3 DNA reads TGTGCCATCAGTGAGTCGCGGGAAGGGGCAGAGTATTTT.

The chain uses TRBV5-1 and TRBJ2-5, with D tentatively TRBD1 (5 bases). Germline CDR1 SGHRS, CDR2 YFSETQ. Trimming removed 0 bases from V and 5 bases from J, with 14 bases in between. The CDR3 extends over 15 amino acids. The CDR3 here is CASSLGTGRAETQYF. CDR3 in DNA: TGCGCCAGCAGCTTGGGAACTGGCAGGGCGGAGACCCAGTACTTC. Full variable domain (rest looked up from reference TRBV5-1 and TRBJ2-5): KAGVTQTPRYLIKTRGQQVTLSCSPISGHRSVSWYQQTPGQGLQFLFEYFSETQRNKGNFPGRFSGRQFSNSRSEMNVSTLELGDSALYLCASSLGTGRAETQYFGPGTRLLVL.

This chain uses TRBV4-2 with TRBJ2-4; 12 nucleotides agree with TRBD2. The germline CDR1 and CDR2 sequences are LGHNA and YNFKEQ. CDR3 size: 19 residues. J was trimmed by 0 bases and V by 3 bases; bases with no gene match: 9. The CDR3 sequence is CASSQNLAGGPAAKNIQYF. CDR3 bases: TGTGCCAGCAGCCAGAACCTAGCGGGAGGGCCGGCAGCCAAAAACATTCAGTACTTC.

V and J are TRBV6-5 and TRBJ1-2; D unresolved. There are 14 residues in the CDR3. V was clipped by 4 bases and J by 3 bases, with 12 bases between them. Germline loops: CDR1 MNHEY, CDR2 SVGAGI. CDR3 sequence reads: CASSSAPEYYGYTF. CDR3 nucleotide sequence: TGTGCCAGCAGTTCCGCACCGGAATACTATGGCTACACCTTC.

In nucleotides, the CDR3 is TGCGCCAGCAGCCAGTTAGGGGGTAACTATGGCTACACCTTC. Protein sequence: CASSQLGGNYGYTF. V and J are TRBV4-1 and TRBJ1-2; possibly TRBD1 for D (6 bases). Per the germline V gene, CDR1 is MGHRA and CDR2 is YSYEKL. The ends were cut back, 3 bases at V and 1 base at J, with 9 bases in the middle. The CDR3 loop spans 14 amino acids.

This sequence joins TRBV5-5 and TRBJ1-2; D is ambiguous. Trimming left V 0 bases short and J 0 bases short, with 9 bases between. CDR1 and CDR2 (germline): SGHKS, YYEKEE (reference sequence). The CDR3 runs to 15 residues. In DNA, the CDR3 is TGTGCCAGCAGCTTGGGCGTCAGCGCTAACTATGGCTACACCTTC. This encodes CASSLGVSANYGYTF.

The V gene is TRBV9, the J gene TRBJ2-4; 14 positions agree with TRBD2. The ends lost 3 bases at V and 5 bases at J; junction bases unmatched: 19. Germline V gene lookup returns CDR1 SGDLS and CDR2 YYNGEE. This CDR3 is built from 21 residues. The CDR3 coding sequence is TGTGCCAGCAGCGCCGGGACTAGCGGGAGTGTATCGTGGGACCCCGAAAACATTCAGTACTTC. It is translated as CASSAGTSGSVSWDPENIQYF.

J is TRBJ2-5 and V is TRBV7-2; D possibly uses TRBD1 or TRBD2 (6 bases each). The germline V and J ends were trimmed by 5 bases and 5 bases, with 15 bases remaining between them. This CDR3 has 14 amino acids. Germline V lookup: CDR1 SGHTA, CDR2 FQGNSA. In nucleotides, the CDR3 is TGTGCCAGCAGCCTGAATAGGGGGAGGGAGACCCAGTACTTC. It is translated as CASSLNRGRETQYF.

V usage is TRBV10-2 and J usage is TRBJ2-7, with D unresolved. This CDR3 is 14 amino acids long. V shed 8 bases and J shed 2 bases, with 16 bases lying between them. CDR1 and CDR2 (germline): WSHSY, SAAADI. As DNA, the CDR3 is TGCGCCAGCCTAAGCTCGGGCGTTCCCTACGAGCAGTACTTC. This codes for CASLSSGVPYEQYF.

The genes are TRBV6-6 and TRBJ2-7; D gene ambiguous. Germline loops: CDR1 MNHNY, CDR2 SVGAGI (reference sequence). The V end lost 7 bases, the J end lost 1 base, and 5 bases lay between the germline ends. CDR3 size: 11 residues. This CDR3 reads CASKGSYEQYF. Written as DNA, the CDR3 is TGTGCCAGCAAAGGGTCCTACGAGCAGTACTTC.

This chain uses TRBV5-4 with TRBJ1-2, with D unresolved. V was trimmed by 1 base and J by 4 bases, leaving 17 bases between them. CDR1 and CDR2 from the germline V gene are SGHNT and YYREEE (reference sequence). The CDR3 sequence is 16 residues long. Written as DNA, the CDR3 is TGTGCCAGCAGCTTGACTAGGTTTGGAGCCGGCTATGGCTACACCTTC. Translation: CASSLTRFGAGYGYTF.